These 11 T cell receptor beta chains originate from one sample sequenced in a study of CD8 T cells in ankylosing spondylitis (dated by TCRdb to 2015 to 2018). Their specific antigens are unknown. Paper-wide results and their limitations: A TCR beta motif made up of several highly homologous amino acid variants appeared to be characteristic of blood from ankylosing spondylitis patients.

Libraries came from 5' RACE. Sequencing relied on an Illumina HiSeq 2500. In TCRdb, the public reads were trimmed at Q25 with fastp and aligned with MiXCR, with productive beta chains retained. Here each entry gathers all rows of one CDR3 protein and keeps the most common genes and DNA. This sample comprises about 800,000 distinct CDR3 sequences, approximately 10% of them detected only once. Jointly, the top ten make up just over 0.5% of the sample. Sequences were obtained from blood, either unsorted or a sorted T cell fraction (not recorded which). These receptors originate from a male donor with ankylosing spondylitis.

This clonotype has more than one count but fewer than ten. The chain carries TRBV6-2 or TRBV6-3 and TRBJ2-7; TRBD2 matches 7 bases. Trimming took 0 bases from V and 0 from J; bases not matched to a gene: 8. The CDR3 consists of 17 residues. Per germline, CDR1 MNHEY and CDR2 SVGEGT. CDR3 sequence reads: CASSYSSIASGSYEQYF. Here the CDR3 DNA reads TGTGCCAGCAGTTACTCGAGTATAGCTAGCGGCTCCTACGAGCAGTACTTC.

This clonotype occurred a few times. This rearrangement joins TRBV7-2 to TRBJ2-7, with D perhaps TRBD2 (6 bases). The CDR3 sequence is 14 residues long. V lost 3 bases, J lost 5 bases, and 14 bases lay in between. CDR1 is SGHTA, CDR2 FQGNSA, per germline. CDR3 nucleotide sequence: TGTGCCAGCAGCTTCCCTACTAGCAAGGACGAGCAGTACTTC. This gives the protein CASSFPTSKDEQYF.

This clonotype was observed at least ten times. The chain links TRBV3-1 to TRBJ2-1; D might be TRBD1 (5 bases). CDR3 length: 14 residues. Germline-derived CDR1 and CDR2 are LGHDT and YNNKEL (reference sequence). Deletions cut 1 base from V and 6 bases from J, with 10 bases between. CDR3 protein: CASSQAAGRNEQFF. The CDR3, as DNA: TGTGCCAGCAGCCAAGCGGCAGGGCGCAATGAGCAGTTCTTC.

The chain recombines TRBV15 with TRBJ1-6, with 7 bases matching TRBD1. With V trimmed by 1 base and J by 7 bases, 1 base remained unmatched. The germline V gene has CDR1 LNHNV and CDR2 YYDKDF (reference sequence). This CDR3 has 14 amino acids. CDR3 in amino acids: CATSRGQGNSPLHF. In DNA, the CDR3 is TGTGCCACCAGCAGAGGACAGGGCAATTCACCCCTCCACTTT.

The sample holds a few counts of this clonotype. The chain joins TRBV28 to TRBJ2-5, with 10 bases aligning to TRBD2. CDR1 is MDHEN, CDR2 SYDVKM, per germline. There are 15 residues in the CDR3. V was clipped by 5 bases and J by 4 bases; unmatched bases: 7. CDR3 region: CASSPMSGGVETQYF. The CDR3 region has the DNA TGTGCCAGCAGTCCCATGAGCGGGGGGGTAGAGACCCAGTACTTC. The whole variable domain, remainder taken from reference TRBV28 and TRBJ2-5, is DVKVTQSSRYLVKRTGEKVFLECVQDMDHENMFWYRQDPGLGLRLIYFSYDVKMKEKGDIPEGYSVSREKKERFSLILESASTNQTSMYLCASSPMSGGVETQYFGPGTRLLVL.

This clonotype has only a few counts. The chain recombines TRBV5-8 with TRBJ1-2; D unresolved. This CDR3 spans 14 amino acids. With 4 bases removed from V and 8 bases from J, the gap between germline ends came to 18 bases. CDR1 is SGHTS and CDR2 is YDEGEE in the germline V gene. DNA of the CDR3: TGTGCCAGCAGCCCCACGGGGAGGGTATTCGGCTACACCTTC. Translation gives CASSPTGRVFGYTF.

The CDR3 reads CSVKYSGRAGSYNEQFF. CDR3 coding DNA: TGCAGCGTTAAGTATAGCGGGAGGGCCGGCTCCTACAATGAGCAGTTCTTC. The rearrangement links TRBV29-1 to TRBJ2-1, with 11 bases aligning to TRBD2. This CDR3 is 17 amino acids long. Losses at the gene ends were 5 bases for V and 0 bases for J; bases not matched to a gene: 9. The germline V gene has CDR1 SQVTM and CDR2 ANQGSEA.

Only a few counts were recorded for this clonotype. The CDR3, as DNA: TGCGCCAGCAGCTCAGAGGGGAAGAGCTCCTACGAGCAGTACTTC. It codes for CASSSEGKSSYEQYF. The chain recombines TRBV5-1 with TRBJ2-7; D tentatively fits TRBD1 or TRBD2 (5 bases each). The germline V and J ends were trimmed by 3 bases and 0 bases, with 13 bases remaining between them. There are 15 residues in the CDR3. Per germline, CDR1 SGHRS and CDR2 YFSETQ.

In its sample, this clonotype was seen many times. This chain uses TRBV5-6 with TRBJ2-3; tentative D call: TRBD2 (6 bases). From germline, CDR1 is SGHDT and CDR2 YYEEEE. CDR3 length: 16 residues. Trimming left V 0 bases short and J 2 bases short, with 13 bases between. The CDR3 DNA sequence: TGTGCCAGCAGCTTGGTAGGCGGAGGGTTCACAGATACGCAGTATTTT. Protein product: CASSLVGGGFTDTQYF.

The chain links TRBV7-2 to TRBJ1-1; no firm D call. V was clipped by 5 bases and J by 0 bases, with 13 bases between them. CDR1 and CDR2 from the germline V gene are SGHTA and FQGNSA. CDR3 length: 15 amino acids. The DNA for the CDR3 is TGTGCCAGCAGCCCGGGAACCATCATGAACACTGAAGCTTTCTTT. Translating it yields CASSPGTIMNTEAFF. The complete variable domain, with remaining parts taken from reference TRBV7-2 and TRBJ1-1, reads GAGVSQSPSNKVTEKGKDVELRCDPISGHTALYWYRQSLGQGLEFLIYFQGNSAPDKSGLPSDRFSAERTGGSVSTLTIQRTQQEDSAVYLCASSPGTIMNTEAFFGQGTRLTVV.

The rearrangement joins TRBV3-1 to TRBJ2-1, with TRBD2 matching over 11 bases. CDR3 length equals 15 residues. From germline, CDR1 is LGHDT and CDR2 YNNKEL (reference sequence). V lost 8 bases and J lost 5; bases outside the gene matches: 8. The CDR3, as DNA: TGTGCCAGCGGGGACCTAGCGGGGGGTAACAATGAGCAGTTCTTC. Protein product: CASGDLAGGNNEQFF.